What follows are 26 T cell receptor beta chains derived from one specimen sequenced in a study of T cell clones after liver transplantation. Here immunoSEQ multiplex PCR was the method, and the copy in TCRdb shows in-frame clones only, minus some. The table has 80,000 or so clones, over 80% seen once. The sequencing used CD4+ T cells from blood, collected 45 to 46 months after liver transplant. The receptors derive from a human patient who received a liver transplant. The graft donor may be the source of some T cells.

The chain couples TRBV19 to TRBJ2-1; D gene unclear. Trimming pared 2 bases from V and 8 bases from J, leaving 7 bases between. CDR3 length: 12 amino acids. The germline V gene encodes CDR1 LNHDA and CDR2 SQIVND (reference sequence). The CDR3 loop reads CASSIWRYEQFF. CDR3 nucleotide sequence: TGTGCCAGTAGTATATGGCGCTATGAGCAGTTCTTC.

The V call is TRBV28, the J call TRBJ1-1; weak D call: TRBD1 (5 bases). Trimming removed 10 bases at V and 5 bases at J, with 32 bases between. Germline V gene sequence: CDR1 MDHEN, CDR2 SYDVKM. This CDR3 comprises 18 residues. CDR3 DNA sequence: TGTGCCACCAACCTTCGAAGGGGACGGCCCTCTGGTGGGACTGAAGCTTTCTTT. Its translation: CATNLRRGRPSGGTEAFF.

This clone was observed a few times. The CDR3 protein is CASSFLLGGEGTYEQYF. For the CDR3, the DNA is TGTGCCAGCAGCTTCCTTTTAGGGGGGGAGGGGACCTACGAGCAGTACTTC. The chain uses TRBV28 and TRBJ2-7; perhaps TRBD2 as D (7 bases). This CDR3 comprises 17 residues. The V and J ends lost 6 bases and 2 bases respectively, with 23 bases between them. Germline CDR1 reads MDHEN; CDR2 reads SYDVKM.

V gene TRBV28 combines with J gene TRBJ2-5; D gene unclear. Trimming pared 7 bases from V and 1 base from J, leaving 7 bases between. The germline gives CDR1 MDHEN, CDR2 SYDVKM. There are 12 residues in the CDR3. CDR3 in DNA: TGTGCCAGCACACACCTCCAAGAGACCCAGTACTTC. It codes for CASTHLQETQYF.

The genes are TRBV7-6 and TRBJ2-7; unclear D gene. This CDR3 region has 15 residues. Germline V lookup: CDR1 SGHVS, CDR2 FNYEAQ. V lost 5 bases and J 5 bases, leaving 19 bases between the germline ends. In DNA form, the CDR3 reads TGTGCCAGCAGCCCTCCTTTTGCAGGCCTTAACGAGCAGTACTTC. Encoded protein: CASSPPFAGLNEQYF.

This rearrangement joins TRBV28 to TRBJ2-4; TRBD2 aligns across 7 bases. The J segment lost 3 bases and the V segment lost 6 bases, leaving 11 bases of the junction unmatched. The germline gives CDR1 MDHEN, CDR2 SYDVKM. This CDR3 has 16 amino acids. The CDR3, as DNA: TGTGCCAGCAGACCCATAGCGGGTAGGGTCAAAAACATTCAGTACTTC. It translates to CASRPIAGRVKNIQYF.

V and J are TRBV29-1 and TRBJ2-5; 12 positions agree with TRBD2. V gave up 0 bases and J gave up 4 bases; unmatched junction bases: 18. The CDR3 has 20 amino acids. In germline, CDR1 is SQVTM, CDR2 ANQGSEA. The CDR3 protein is CSVEESWETSGRIGGETQYF. DNA of the CDR3: TGCAGCGTTGAAGAAAGCTGGGAGACTAGCGGGAGAATAGGGGGAGAGACCCAGTACTTC.

V and J are TRBV18 and TRBJ2-1, with D tentatively TRBD2 (6 bases). CDR1 and CDR2 (germline): KGHSH, LQKENI. CDR3 length: 15 amino acids. Trimming pared 7 bases from V and 0 bases from J, leaving 13 bases between. CDR3 nucleotides: TGTGCCAGCTACATTCGGGGGATCTCCTACAATGAGCAGTTCTTC. Protein sequence: CASYIRGISYNEQFF.

Here the CDR3 DNA reads TGTGCCAGCAGCCAAGGGGGGCGGCGGAGGTACTTC. Its translation: CASSQGGRRRYF. The chain links TRBV14 to TRBJ2-7, with D tentatively TRBD1 (6 bases). Per germline, CDR1 SGHDN and CDR2 FVKESK. The CDR3 is 12 residues long. V was trimmed by 1 base and J by 12 bases, leaving 13 bases between them.

The J gene is TRBJ1-2, the V gene TRBV5-1; no firm D call. The CDR3 totals 12 residues. Trimming removed 0 bases from V and 8 bases from J, with 8 bases in between. Germline CDR1 is SGHRS and CDR2 is YFSETQ. The CDR3, as DNA: TGCGCCAGCAGCTTGGGAGAGAGCGGCTACACCTTC. This translates into CASSLGESGYTF.

The chain carries TRBV28 and TRBJ1-5, with TRBD1 matching 8 bases. Germline lookup yields CDR1 MDHEN and CDR2 SYDVKM. This CDR3 is built from 14 residues. J gave up 5 bases and V 6 bases, and 6 bases lay outside the gene matches. The CDR3: CASRRGTGYQPQHF. The CDR3 DNA follows: TGTGCCAGCAGACGCGGGACAGGTTATCAGCCCCAGCATTTT.

V gene TRBV30 combines with J gene TRBJ1-2; D uncertain. This CDR3 is 14 amino acids long. The V gene's germline CDR1 is GTSNPN and CDR2 SVGIG (reference sequence). V was clipped by 2 bases and J by 4 bases, with 14 bases between them. The CDR3 nucleotides read TGTGCCTGGAGTCGGACGGACGCTGTCTATGGCTACACCTTC. Translating it yields CAWSRTDAVYGYTF. Using reference TRBV30 and TRBJ1-2 for the parts outside the CDR3, the full variable domain is SQTIHQWPATLVQPVGSPLSLECTVEGTSNPNLYWYRQAAGRGLQLLFYSVGIGQISSEVPQNLSASRPQDRQFILSSKKLLLSDSGFYLCAWSRTDAVYGYTFGSGTRLTVV.

The chain couples TRBV2 to TRBJ2-5; D perhaps matches TRBD2 (5 bases). Trimming stripped 3 bases from V and 2 bases from J, with 7 bases between. The CDR3 sequence is 13 residues long. Germline lookup yields CDR1 SNHLY and CDR2 FYNNEI. CDR3 DNA sequence: TGTGCCAGCAGTGACGGGATACAAGAGACCCAGTACTTC. Residues: CASSDGIQETQYF.

This chain joins TRBV5-1 and TRBJ2-5; D unclear. The V end was cut by 3 bases, the J end by 1 base, with 16 bases between. Germline V gene data show CDR1 as SGHRS and CDR2 as YFSETQ. The CDR3 extends over 16 amino acids. The CDR3 is CASSSGPGLSQETQYF. The CDR3 DNA sequence: TGCGCCAGCAGCTCCGGACCGGGCCTAAGCCAAGAGACCCAGTACTTC.

This clone turned up a few times. This chain links TRBV5-1 with TRBJ1-4; D gene ambiguous. The germline CDR1 and CDR2 sequences are SGHRS and YFSETQ. The length of the CDR3 is 17 residues. The V end was cut by 1 base, the J end by 3 bases, with 16 bases between. The CDR3 reads CASSLSLAGRANEKLFF. The DNA of the CDR3 is TGCGCCAGCAGCTTGAGCTTAGCGGGTAGGGCTAATGAAAAACTGTTTTTT.

This chain connects TRBV16 to TRBJ1-3, with D unclear. Germline V CDR1 and CDR2: KGHSY, FQNENV. The CDR3 spans 13 residues. V lost 7 bases and J 0 bases, leaving 7 bases between the germline ends. CDR3 in amino acids: CASKWPSGNTIYF. The CDR3, as DNA: TGTGCCAGCAAGTGGCCCTCTGGAAACACCATATATTTT.

V gene TRBV28 combines with J gene TRBJ2-6; a weak D match, TRBD2 (5 bases). Trimming took 1 base from V and 1 from J, leaving 11 bases between them. The CDR3 runs 17 residues. The germline gives CDR1 MDHEN, CDR2 SYDVKM. In nucleotides, the CDR3 is TGTGCCAGCAGTTTATCTTCGGGGAGATCTGGGGCCAACGTCCTGACTTTC. It codes for CASSLSSGRSGANVLTF.

The chain joins TRBV7-9 to TRBJ1-2, with 11 positions matching TRBD1. CDR3 length: 13 amino acids. The ends lost 4 bases at V and 6 bases at J; junction bases unmatched: 1. Looked up from germline, CDR1 is SEHNR and CDR2 is FQNEAQ (reference sequence). DNA of the CDR3: TGTGCCAGCAGCTGGGACAGGGGGGATGGCTACACCTTC. Encoded protein: CASSWDRGDGYTF.

This clone was counted a single time. Other DNA sequences in the sample encode the same CDR3. CDR3 loop: CASSLERTNLGTQYF. CDR3 DNA sequence: TGTGCCAGCAGCTTAGAGCGGACAAATTTGGGGACCCAGTACTTC. The chain links TRBV7-2 to TRBJ2-5; the D call may be TRBD1 or TRBD2 (5 bases each). CDR3 size: 15 residues. Germline lookup yields CDR1 SGHTA and CDR2 FQGNSA. Deletions cut 1 base from V and 7 bases from J, with 16 bases between. Drawing the rest from reference TRBV7-2 and TRBJ2-5, the complete variable domain is GAGVSQSPSNKVTEKGKDVELRCDPISGHTALYWYRQSLGQGLEFLIYFQGNSAPDKSGLPSDRFSAERTGGSVSTLTIQRTQQEDSAVYLCASSLERTNLGTQYFGPGTRLLVL.

The chain is built from TRBV2 and TRBJ2-6, with a weak D call TRBD2 (6 bases). CDR1 SNHLY and CDR2 FYNNEI come from the germline V gene. V lost 3 bases and J 1 base, leaving 7 bases between the germline ends. The CDR3 is 15 residues long. The CDR3 nucleotides read TGTGCCAGCAGTGAGGGGGGTTCTGGGGCCAACGTCCTGACTTTC. Protein: CASSEGGSGANVLTF.

V and J are TRBV6-6 and TRBJ2-1; possible D gene TRBD2, 6 bases. V was trimmed by 10 bases and J by 3 bases, leaving 19 bases between them. The CDR3 runs to 15 residues. Germline CDR1 is MNHNY and CDR2 is SVGAGI (reference sequence). The CDR3 loop reads CATTRLGSGYNEQFF. The CDR3 bases are TGTGCCACCACGAGGTTGGGTAGCGGCTACAATGAGCAGTTCTTC.

There are a few counts of this clone. The CDR3 coding sequence is TGCAGTGCTACCGGGGCTGATGAAGCTTTCTTT. This translates into CSATGADEAFF. The rearrangement joins TRBV20-1 to TRBJ1-1; D perhaps matches TRBD1 (5 bases). Germline-derived CDR1 and CDR2 are DFQATT and SNEGSKA (reference sequence). Trimming cost V 4 bases and J 7 bases, with 10 bases left between them. The CDR3 runs to 11 residues.

This chain connects TRBV29-1 to TRBJ1-5, with 9 bases identical to TRBD1. Germline CDR1 reads SQVTM; CDR2 reads ANQGSEA. V shed 8 bases, J shed 5 bases, and the junction held 16 bases outside the gene matches. The CDR3 contains 16 residues. The CDR3 sequence is CSNHCPRDRVYQPQHF. CDR3 nucleotide sequence: TGCAGCAACCACTGTCCCCGGGACAGGGTGTATCAGCCCCAGCATTTT.

The chain is built from TRBV5-1 and TRBJ2-5; perhaps TRBD1 as D (6 bases). With 4 bases removed from V and 3 bases from J, the gap between germline ends came to 25 bases. Per germline, CDR1 SGHRS and CDR2 YFSETQ. CDR3 length: 18 amino acids. In DNA form, the CDR3 reads TGCGCCAGCAGCCGAGGACAGATTAGAAGACTTTACGAAGAGACCCAGTACTTC. It encodes CASSRGQIRRLYEETQYF.

The genes are TRBV11-2 and TRBJ1-1, with D perhaps matching TRBD1 (5 bases). CDR1 SGHAT and CDR2 FQNNGV come from the germline V gene. The CDR3 extends over 17 amino acids. V shed 1 base and J shed 4 bases, with 19 bases lying between them. In nucleotides, the CDR3 is TGTGCCAGCAGCTTAGGCCCGCGGGGATCGGGGGGCACTGAAGCTTTCTTT. Protein sequence: CASSLGPRGSGGTEAFF.

This clone is a singleton in its sample. This chain uses TRBV15 with TRBJ2-3, with TRBD2 matching 11 bases. Germline lookup yields CDR1 LNHNV and CDR2 YYDKDF (reference sequence). CDR3 length: 21 residues. V shed 1 base and J 0 bases; nucleotides not matched to a gene: 15. In DNA form, the CDR3 reads TGTGCCACCAGCAGAGGTTTTGGGGGAGCTCGGACTAGCGGGAGCACAGATACGCAGTATTTT. Protein: CATSRGFGGARTSGSTDTQYF.